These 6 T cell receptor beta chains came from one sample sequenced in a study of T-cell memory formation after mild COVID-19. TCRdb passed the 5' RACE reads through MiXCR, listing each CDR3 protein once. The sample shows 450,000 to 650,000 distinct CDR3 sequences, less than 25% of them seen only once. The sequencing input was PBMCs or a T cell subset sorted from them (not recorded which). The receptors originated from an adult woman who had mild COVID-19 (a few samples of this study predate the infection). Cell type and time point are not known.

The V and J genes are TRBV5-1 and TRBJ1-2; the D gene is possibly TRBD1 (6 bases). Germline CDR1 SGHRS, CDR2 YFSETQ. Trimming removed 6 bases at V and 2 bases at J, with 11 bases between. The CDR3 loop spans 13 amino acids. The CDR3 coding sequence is TGCGCCAGCAACCTAGGACAGAACTATGGCTACACCTTC. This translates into CASNLGQNYGYTF.

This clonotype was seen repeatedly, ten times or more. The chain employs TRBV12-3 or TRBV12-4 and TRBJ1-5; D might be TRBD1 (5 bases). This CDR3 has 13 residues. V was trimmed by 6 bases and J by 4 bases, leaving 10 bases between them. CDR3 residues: CASSFGGNQPQHF. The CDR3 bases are TGTGCCAGCAGCTTTGGGGGAAATCAGCCCCAGCATTTT.

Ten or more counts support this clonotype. The CDR3 DNA follows: TGCGCCAGCAGCTTTAATGGCGGATCGGACTACAATGAGCAGTTCTTC. It translates to CASSFNGGSDYNEQFF. The genes are TRBV5-1 and TRBJ2-1, with D hard to call. Germline-derived CDR1 and CDR2 are SGHRS and YFSETQ. The CDR3 runs to 16 residues. V lost 2 bases and J lost 3, with 15 bases in between.

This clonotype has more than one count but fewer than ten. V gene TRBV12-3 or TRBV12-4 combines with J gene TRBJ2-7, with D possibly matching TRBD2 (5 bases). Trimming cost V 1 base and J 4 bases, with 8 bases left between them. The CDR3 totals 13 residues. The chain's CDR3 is CASSLGGWYEQYF. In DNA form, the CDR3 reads TGTGCCAGCAGTTTAGGCGGGTGGTACGAGCAGTACTTC.

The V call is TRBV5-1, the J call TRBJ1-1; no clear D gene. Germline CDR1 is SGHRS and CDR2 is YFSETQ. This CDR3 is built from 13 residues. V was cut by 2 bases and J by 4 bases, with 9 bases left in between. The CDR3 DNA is TGCGCCAGCAGCTTTGCTCAGAGCACTGAAGCTTTCTTT. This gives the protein CASSFAQSTEAFF.

The CDR3 coding sequence is TGCGCCAGCAGCTTGGACCAGCGAGATACGCAGTATTTT. Translation gives CASSLDQRDTQYF. The gene calls are TRBV5-1 and TRBJ2-3; D is ambiguous. Germline CDR1 reads SGHRS; CDR2 reads YFSETQ. This CDR3 contains 13 residues. Deletions cut 0 bases from V and 5 bases from J, with 7 bases between. Based on the CDR3 plus reference TRBV5-1 and TRBJ2-3, the full variable domain is KAGVTQTPRYLIKTRGQQVTLSCSPISGHRSVSWYQQTPGQGLQFLFEYFSETQRNKGNFPGRFSGRQFSNSRSEMNVSTLELGDSALYLCASSLDQRDTQYFGPGTRLTVL.